This is a list of T cell receptor beta chains from one sample in a study of glioma-infiltrating T cells after dendritic cell vaccination. TCRdb's copy holds only in-frame clones and misses some; the assay was immunoSEQ multiplex PCR. In the table there are about 92,000 clones, more than 75% of which are singletons. The material sequenced was blood, taken before dendritic cell vaccination. These receptors came from a human donor with glioblastoma. Both conserved end residues are trimmed from each CDR3.

TRBJ1-2 | TRBV6-1 | ASSEGGQIYGYT
TRBJ2-7 | TRBV7-6 | ASSPGDSYEQY
TRBJ2-7 | TRBV6-6 | ASSYVREAPYEQY
TRBJ2-3 | TRBV7-3 | ASSGTDTDTQY
TRBJ2-5 | TRBV29-1 | SVDRDSQETQY
TRBJ2-5 | TRBV5-4 | ASSLASGNGKETQY
TRBJ2-2 | TRBV6-5 | ASSSDRAQGELF
TRBJ2-5 | TRBV18 | ASHFSAGGVFQETQY
TRBJ2-3 | TRBV25-1 | ASSEGLAPQY
TRBJ2-7 | TRBV6-1 | ASSEGRGQGNSYEQY
TRBJ2-7 | TRBV30 | AWSWGQLYEQY
TRBJ2-1 | TRBV5-1 | ASRSQRDPRGGGYNEQF
TRBJ1-1 | TRBV5-1 | ASRRTGDSIEAF
TRBJ2-3 | TRBV30 | AWRIAASGADTQY
TRBJ1-3 | TRBV6-5 | ASRQAAGNTIY
TRBJ2-7 | TRBV18 | ASSAGGDGYEQY
TRBJ2-5 | TRBV7-3 | ASSSGLAETQY
TRBJ2-2 | TRBV14 | ASSQEVIGLGGHGELF
TRBJ2-7 | TRBV5-1 | ASRGGSLEGEQY
TRBJ1-1 | TRBV19 | ASTLGRGGNTEAF
TRBJ2-7 | TRBV6-5 | ASSYSRTGNEQY
TRBJ1-1 | TRBV19 | ASSIVQGRTDTEAF
TRBJ1-2 | TRBV6-5 | ASSLRGTNYGYT
TRBJ1-1 | TRBV6-1 | ASSHTGNTEAF
TRBJ1-5 | TRBV7-9 | ASSPDGTGFQPQH
TRBJ1-1 | TRBV11-1 | ASSLSGNTEAF
TRBJ2-1 | TRBV6-1 | ASRDDRGVYNEQF
TRBJ2-1 | TRBV2 | ASSTGTGVYNEQF
TRBJ1-1 | TRBV9 | ASSGGSAAAAEAF
TRBJ1-4 | TRBV30 | AWSPPNEKLF
TRBJ2-7 | TRBV10-1 | ASGLPDTPPSGDTYEQY
TRBJ1-2 | TRBV5-6 | ASSLERTGRGGYT
TRBJ2-3 | TRBV7-9 | ASSSGLAGGNTDTQY
TRBJ2-7 | TRBV2 | ASSEKGAVYEQY
TRBJ2-3 | TRBV2 | ASSGPGRGIPDTQY
TRBJ2-3 | TRBV2 | ASSELTADGTDTQY
TRBJ2-7 | TRBV2 | ASRGRGFVYEQY
TRBJ1-2 | TRBV7-8 | ASSLLTPGDYGYT
TRBJ2-1 | TRBV27 | ASKILAGGPGGDNEQF